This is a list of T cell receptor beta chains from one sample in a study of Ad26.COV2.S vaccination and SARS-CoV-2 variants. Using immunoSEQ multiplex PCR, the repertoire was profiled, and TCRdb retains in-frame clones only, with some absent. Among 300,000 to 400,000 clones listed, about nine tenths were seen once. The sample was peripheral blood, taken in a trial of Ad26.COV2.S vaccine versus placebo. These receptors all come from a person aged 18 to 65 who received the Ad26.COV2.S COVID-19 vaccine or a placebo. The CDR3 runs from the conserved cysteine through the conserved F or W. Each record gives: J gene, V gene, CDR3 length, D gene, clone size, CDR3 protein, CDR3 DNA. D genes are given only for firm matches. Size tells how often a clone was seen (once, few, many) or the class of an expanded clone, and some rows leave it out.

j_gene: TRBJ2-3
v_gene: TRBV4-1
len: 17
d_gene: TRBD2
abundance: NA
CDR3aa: CASSLSRLAGNTDTQYF
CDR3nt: TGCGCCAGCAGCCTAAGTAGACTAGCGGGAAACACAGATACGCAGTATTTT

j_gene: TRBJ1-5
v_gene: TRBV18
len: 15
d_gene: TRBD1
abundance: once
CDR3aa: CASSRLRGQGEPQHF
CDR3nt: TGTGCCAGCTCACGACTCAGGGGACAGGGTGAGCCCCAGCATTTT

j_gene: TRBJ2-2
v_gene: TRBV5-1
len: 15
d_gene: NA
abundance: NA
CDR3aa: CASSLGQGFTGELFF
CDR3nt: TGCGCCAGCAGCTTGGGGCAGGGCTTCACCGGGGAGCTGTTTTTT

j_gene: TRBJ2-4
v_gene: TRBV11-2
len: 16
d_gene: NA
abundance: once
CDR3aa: CASSPALLLAKNIQYF
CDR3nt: TGTGCCAGCAGCCCTGCCCTACTCCTTGCCAAAAACATTCAGTACTTC

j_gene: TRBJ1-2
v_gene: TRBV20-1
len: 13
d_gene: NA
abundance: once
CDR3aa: CSASRGRPDGYTF
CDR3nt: TGCAGTGCTAGTCGCGGCAGGCCAGATGGCTACACCTTC

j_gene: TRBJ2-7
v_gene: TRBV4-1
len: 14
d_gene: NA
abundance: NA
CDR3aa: CASSQEGKSYEQYF
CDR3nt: TGCGCCAGCAGCCAAGAAGGAAAATCCTACGAGCAGTACTTC

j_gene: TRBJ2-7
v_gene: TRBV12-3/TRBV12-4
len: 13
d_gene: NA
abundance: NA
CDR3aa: CASSLGPSYEQYF
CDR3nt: TGTGCCAGCAGTTTGGGGCCCTCCTACGAGCAGTACTTC

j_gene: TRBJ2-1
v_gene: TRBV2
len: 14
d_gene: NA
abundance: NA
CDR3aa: CASSESEWDSEQFF
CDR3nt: TGTGCCAGCAGTGAATCGGAGTGGGATAGTGAGCAGTTCTTC

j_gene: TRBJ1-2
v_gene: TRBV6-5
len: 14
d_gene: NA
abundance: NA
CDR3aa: CASSYSGGWYGYTF
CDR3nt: TGTGCCAGCAGTTACTCTGGGGGATGGTATGGCTACACCTTC

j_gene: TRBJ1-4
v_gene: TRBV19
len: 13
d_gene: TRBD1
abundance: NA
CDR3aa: CASSIRRGRELFF
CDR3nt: TGTGCCAGTAGTATACGCAGGGGGCGAGAACTGTTTTTT

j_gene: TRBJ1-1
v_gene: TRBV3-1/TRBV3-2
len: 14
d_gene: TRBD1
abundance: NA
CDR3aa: CASSKLVQGTEAFF
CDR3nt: TGTGCCAGCAGTAAATTGGTACAGGGGACTGAAGCTTTCTTT

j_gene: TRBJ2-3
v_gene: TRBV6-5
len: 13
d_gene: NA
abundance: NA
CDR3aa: CASSYGGTDTQYF
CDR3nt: TGTGCCAGCAGTTACGGGGGTACAGATACGCAGTATTTT

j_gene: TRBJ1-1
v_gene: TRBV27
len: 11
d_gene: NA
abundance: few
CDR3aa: CASVGWTEAFF
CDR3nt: TGTGCCAGCGTAGGGTGGACTGAAGCTTTCTTT

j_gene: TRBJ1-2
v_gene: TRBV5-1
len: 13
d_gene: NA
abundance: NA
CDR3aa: CASSLGTQSGYTF
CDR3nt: TGCGCCAGCAGCCTAGGGACCCAAAGTGGCTACACCTTC

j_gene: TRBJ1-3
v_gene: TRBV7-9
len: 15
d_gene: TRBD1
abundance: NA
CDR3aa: CASSAQGAAGNTIYF
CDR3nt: TGTGCCAGCAGCGCCCAGGGGGCGGCTGGAAACACCATATATTTT

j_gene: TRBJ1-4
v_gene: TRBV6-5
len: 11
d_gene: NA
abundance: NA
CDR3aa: CASKPAEKLFF
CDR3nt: TGTGCCAGCAAGCCAGCGGAAAAACTGTTTTTT

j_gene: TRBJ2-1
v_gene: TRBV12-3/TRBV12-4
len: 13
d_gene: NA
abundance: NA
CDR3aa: CASSFGDYNEQFF
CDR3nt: TGTGCCAGCAGTTTTGGGGACTACAATGAGCAGTTCTTC

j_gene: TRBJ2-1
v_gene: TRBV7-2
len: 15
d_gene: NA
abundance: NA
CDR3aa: CASSLGRGLNNEQFF
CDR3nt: TGTGCCAGCAGCTTAGGCCGGGGCCTCAACAATGAGCAGTTCTTC

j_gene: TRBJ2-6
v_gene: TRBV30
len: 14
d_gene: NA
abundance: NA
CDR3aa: CAWSVLSGANVLTF
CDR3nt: TGTGCCTGGAGTGTACTCTCTGGGGCCAACGTCCTGACTTTC

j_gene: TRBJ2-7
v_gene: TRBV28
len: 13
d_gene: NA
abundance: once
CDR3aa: CASSSRLGYEQYF
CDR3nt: TGTGCCAGCAGTTCCAGGCTAGGCTACGAGCAGTACTTC

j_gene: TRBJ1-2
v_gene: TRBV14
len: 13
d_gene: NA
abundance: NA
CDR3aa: CASSQGQFYGYTF
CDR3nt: TGTGCCAGCAGCCAAGGACAATTCTATGGCTACACCTTC

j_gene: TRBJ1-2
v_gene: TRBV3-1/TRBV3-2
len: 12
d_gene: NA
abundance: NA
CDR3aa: CASSPPTGGYTF
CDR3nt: TGTGCCAGCAGCCCCCCAACAGGTGGCTACACCTTC

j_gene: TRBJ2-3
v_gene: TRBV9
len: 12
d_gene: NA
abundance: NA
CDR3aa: CASSRSSDTQYF
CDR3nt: TGTGCCAGCAGCCGTAGTTCAGATACGCAGTATTTT

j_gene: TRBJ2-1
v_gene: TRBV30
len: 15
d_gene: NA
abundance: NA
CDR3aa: CAWTFPTRTRNEQFF
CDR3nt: TGTGCCTGGACCTTCCCGACTAGAACACGTAATGAGCAGTTCTTC

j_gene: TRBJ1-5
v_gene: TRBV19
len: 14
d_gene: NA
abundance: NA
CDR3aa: CASKEGYSNQPQHF
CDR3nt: TGTGCCAGTAAGGAGGGGTATAGCAATCAGCCCCAGCATTTT

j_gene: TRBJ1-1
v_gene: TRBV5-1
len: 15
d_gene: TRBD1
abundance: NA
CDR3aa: CASSSTTGMNTEAFF
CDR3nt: TGCGCCAGCAGCTCCACGACAGGGATGAACACTGAAGCTTTCTTT

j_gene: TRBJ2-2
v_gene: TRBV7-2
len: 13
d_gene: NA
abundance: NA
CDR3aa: CASSSSAYGELFF
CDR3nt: TGTGCCAGCAGCTCTAGTGCGTACGGGGAGCTGTTTTTT

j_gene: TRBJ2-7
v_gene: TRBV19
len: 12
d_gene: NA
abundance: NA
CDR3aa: CATSTESYEQYF
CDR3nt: TGTGCCACTTCGACAGAATCCTACGAGCAGTACTTC

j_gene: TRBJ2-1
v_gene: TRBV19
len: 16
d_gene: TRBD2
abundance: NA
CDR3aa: CASSLRTSGGWKEQFF
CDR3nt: TGTGCCAGTAGTTTGAGAACTAGCGGGGGATGGAAAGAGCAGTTCTTC

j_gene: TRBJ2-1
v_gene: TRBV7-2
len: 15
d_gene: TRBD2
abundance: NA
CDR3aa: CASSPGLAGGNEQFF
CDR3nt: TGTGCCAGCAGCCCTGGACTAGCGGGGGGTAATGAGCAGTTCTTC

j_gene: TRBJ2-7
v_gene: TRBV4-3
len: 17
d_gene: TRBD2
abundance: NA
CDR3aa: CASSLGLAGASSYEQYF
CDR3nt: TGCGCCAGCAGCCTGGGACTAGCGGGGGCGTCCTCCTACGAGCAGTACTTC

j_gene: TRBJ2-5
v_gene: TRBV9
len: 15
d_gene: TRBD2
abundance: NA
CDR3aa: CASSASGGAGETQYF
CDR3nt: TGTGCCAGCAGCGCTAGCGGGGGGGCCGGGGAGACCCAGTACTTC

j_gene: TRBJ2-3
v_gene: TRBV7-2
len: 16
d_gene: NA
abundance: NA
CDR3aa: CASSLSSALFPDTQYF
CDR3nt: TGTGCCAGCAGCCTCTCTAGCGCCCTTTTCCCAGATACGCAGTATTTT

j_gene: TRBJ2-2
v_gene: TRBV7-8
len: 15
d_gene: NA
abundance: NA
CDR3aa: CASNLIETLTGELFF
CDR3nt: TGTGCCAGCAATCTGATCGAGACCCTAACCGGGGAGCTGTTTTTT

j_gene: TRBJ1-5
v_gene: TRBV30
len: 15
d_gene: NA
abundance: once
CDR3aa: CAWSEGTRSNQPQHF
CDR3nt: TGTGCCTGGAGTGAAGGGACACGAAGCAATCAGCCCCAGCATTTT

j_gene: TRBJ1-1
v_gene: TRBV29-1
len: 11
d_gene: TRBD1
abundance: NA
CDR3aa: CSGRQGAEAFF
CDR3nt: TGCAGCGGTCGACAGGGGGCTGAAGCTTTCTTT

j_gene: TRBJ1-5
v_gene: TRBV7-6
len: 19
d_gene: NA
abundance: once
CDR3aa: CASSPDFRGTLYSNQPQHF
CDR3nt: TGTGCCAGCAGCCCAGATTTTAGAGGGACCTTATATAGCAATCAGCCCCAGCATTTT

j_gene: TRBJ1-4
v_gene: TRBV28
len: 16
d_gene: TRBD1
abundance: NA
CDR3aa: CASSGDRAGTNEKLFF
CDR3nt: TGTGCCAGCAGTGGAGACAGGGCCGGAACTAATGAAAAACTGTTTTTT

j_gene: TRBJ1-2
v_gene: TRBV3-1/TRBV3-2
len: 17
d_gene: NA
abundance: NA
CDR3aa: CASSQGFGGGQIYGYTF
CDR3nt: TGTGCCAGCAGCCAAGGTTTTGGGGGTGGACAGATCTATGGCTACACCTTC

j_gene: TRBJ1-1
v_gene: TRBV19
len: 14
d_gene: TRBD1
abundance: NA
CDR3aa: CASSLGQLYTEAFF
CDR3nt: TGTGCCAGTAGTTTGGGACAGCTATACACTGAAGCTTTCTTT

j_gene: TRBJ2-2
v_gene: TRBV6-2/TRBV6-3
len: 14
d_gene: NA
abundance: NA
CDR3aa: CASSWGQNTGELFF
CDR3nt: TGTGCCAGCAGCTGGGGCCAGAACACCGGGGAGCTGTTTTTT

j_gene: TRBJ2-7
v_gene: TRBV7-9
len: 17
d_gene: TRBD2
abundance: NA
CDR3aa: CASSLVGLAGATYEQYF
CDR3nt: TGTGCCAGCAGCTTAGTGGGTCTAGCGGGGGCCACCTACGAGCAGTACTTC

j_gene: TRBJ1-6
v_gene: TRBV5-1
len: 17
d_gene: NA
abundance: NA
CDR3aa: CASSFNAGSSYNSPLHF
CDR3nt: TGCGCCAGCAGCTTTAACGCAGGGAGCTCCTATAATTCACCCCTCCACTTT

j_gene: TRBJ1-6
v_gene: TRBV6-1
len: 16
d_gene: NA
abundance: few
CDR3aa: CASSESPQIQNSPLHF
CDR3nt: TGTGCCAGCAGTGAATCTCCACAGATACAAAATTCACCCCTCCACTTT

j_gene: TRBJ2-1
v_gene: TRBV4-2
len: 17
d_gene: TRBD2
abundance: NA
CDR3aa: CASSLSGLAGLGDEQFF
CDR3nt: TGTGCCAGCAGCCTATCCGGACTAGCGGGGCTTGGGGATGAGCAGTTCTTC

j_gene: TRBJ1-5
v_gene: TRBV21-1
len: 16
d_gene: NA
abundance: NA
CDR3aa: CASSSSGTGENQPQHF
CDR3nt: TGTGCCAGCAGCAGCTCCGGGACAGGGGAAAATCAGCCCCAGCATTTT

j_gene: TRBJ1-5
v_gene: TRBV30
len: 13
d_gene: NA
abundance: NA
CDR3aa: CAWRATGIGPQHF
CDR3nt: TGTGCCTGGAGGGCCACAGGGATTGGGCCCCAGCATTTT

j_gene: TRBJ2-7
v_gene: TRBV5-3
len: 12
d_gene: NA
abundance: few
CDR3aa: CARSSVSYEQYF
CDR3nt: TGTGCCAGAAGCTCCGTGTCCTACGAGCAGTACTTC

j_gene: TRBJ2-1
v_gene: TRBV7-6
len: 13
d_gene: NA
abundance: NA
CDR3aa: CASSLGGAGLKFF
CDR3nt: TGTGCCAGCAGCTTAGGGGGGGCGGGATTGAAGTTCTTC

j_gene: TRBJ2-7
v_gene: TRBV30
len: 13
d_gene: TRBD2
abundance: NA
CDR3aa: CASGGWADYEQYF
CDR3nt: TGTGCCTCGGGGGGTTGGGCGGACTACGAGCAGTACTTC

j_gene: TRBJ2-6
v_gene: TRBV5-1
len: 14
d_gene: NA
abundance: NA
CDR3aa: CASKLDSGANVLTF
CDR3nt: TGCGCCAGCAAACTGGACTCTGGGGCCAACGTCCTGACTTTC

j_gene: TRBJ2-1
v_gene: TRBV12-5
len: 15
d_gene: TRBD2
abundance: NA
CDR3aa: CASGLGGGPYNEQFF
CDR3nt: TGTGCTAGTGGTTTGGGCGGGGGACCTTACAATGAGCAGTTCTTC

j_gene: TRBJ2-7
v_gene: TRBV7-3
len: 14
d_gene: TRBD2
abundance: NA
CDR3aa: CASSLGGGLYEQYF
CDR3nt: TGTGCCAGCAGCTTAGGGGGAGGGCTCTACGAGCAGTACTTC

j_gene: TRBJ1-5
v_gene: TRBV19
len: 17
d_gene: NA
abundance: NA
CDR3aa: CASSILGLRRSNQPQHF
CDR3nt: TGTGCCAGTAGTATATTAGGGCTCCGTCGGAGCAATCAGCCCCAGCATTTT